One sample yielded the 7 T cell receptor beta chains listed below, sequenced in a study of T cells in localized non-small cell lung cancer. TCRdb's copy holds only in-frame clones and misses some; the assay was immunoSEQ multiplex PCR. The sample holds 20,000 to 25,000 clones, 80% to 95% seen once. The specimen was peripheral blood, collected before any cancer treatment. The receptors come from a man aged 35-75 years with stage III squamous cell lung carcinoma.

This chain joins TRBV27 and TRBJ2-1, with 10 bases identical to TRBD2. The CDR3 is made up of 14 amino acids. CDR1 and CDR2 from the germline V gene are MNHEY and SMNVEV (reference sequence). V trimming: 5 bases; J trimming: 3 bases; junction bases outside the gene matches: 1. CDR3 in amino acids: CASSSGRVYNEQFF. CDR3 coding DNA: TGTGCCAGCAGTAGCGGGAGGGTCTACAATGAGCAGTTCTTC.

This chain uses TRBV6-5 with TRBJ1-4; a possible D gene is TRBD1 (5 bases). Germline V gives CDR1 MNHEY, CDR2 SVGAGI. Trimming cost V 1 base and J 0 bases, with 9 bases left between them. The CDR3 runs 16 residues. The CDR3 sequence: CASSYWGRATNEKLFF. CDR3 bases: TGTGCCAGCAGTTACTGGGGCAGGGCAACTAATGAAAAACTGTTTTTT.

V is TRBV7-3 and J is TRBJ2-1; TRBD1 matches at 9 bases. V lost 2 bases and J lost 4; bases outside the gene matches: 6. CDR1 is SGHTA and CDR2 is FQGTGA in the germline V gene. The CDR3 is 16 amino acids. CDR3 loop: CASSLPGQGRYNEQFF. CDR3 sequence (DNA): TGTGCCAGCAGCTTACCCGGACAGGGGCGGTACAATGAGCAGTTCTTC. The entire variable domain, with the rest obtained from reference TRBV7-3 and TRBJ2-1, is as follows: GAGVSQTPSNKVTEKGKYVELRCDPISGHTALYWYRQSLGQGPEFLIYFQGTGAADDSGLPNDRFFAVRPEGSVSTLKIQRTERGDSAVYLCASSLPGQGRYNEQFFGPGTRLTVL.

The chain joins TRBV29-1 to TRBJ2-1, with TRBD1 identical over 11 bases. Germline V lookup: CDR1 SQVTM, CDR2 ANQGSEA. With 3 bases clipped from V and 5 bases from J, the junction kept 6 bases outside the gene matches. The CDR3 is 15 residues long. Written as DNA, the CDR3 is TGCAGCGTTGAGTTTGGGACAGGGGGTAACAATGAGCAGTTCTTC. This gives the protein CSVEFGTGGNNEQFF.

The chain's CDR3 is CASSAQGIEAFF. CDR3 bases: TGCGCCAGCAGCGCACAGGGTATTGAAGCTTTCTTT. The chain couples TRBV5-1 to TRBJ1-1; D is perhaps TRBD1 (6 bases). This CDR3 spans 12 amino acids. Germline V CDR1 and CDR2: SGHRS, YFSETQ. Trimming removed 4 bases at V and 7 bases at J, with 11 bases between.

The chain uses TRBV18 and TRBJ2-1; no reliable D call. The length of the CDR3 is 15 residues. V was trimmed by 3 bases and J by 6 bases, leaving 15 bases between them. The germline CDR1 and CDR2 sequences are KGHSH and LQKENI. CDR3 in DNA: TGTGCCAGCTCACCGGGCCTAGTAATCTCCAATGAGCAGTTCTTC. Translating gives CASSPGLVISNEQFF.

This clone appeared a single time. This chain uses TRBV7-3 with TRBJ2-5; D could derive from TRBD1 or TRBD2 (5 bases each). Germline V gene lookup returns CDR1 SGHTA and CDR2 FQGTGA. V shed 1 base and J shed 1 base, with 10 bases lying between them. The CDR3 consists of 15 residues. The CDR3 is CASSLIGGSQETQYF. DNA for the CDR3: TGTGCCAGCAGCTTAATTGGGGGATCCCAAGAGACCCAGTACTTC. Complete variable domain (other parts from reference TRBV7-3 and TRBJ2-5): GAGVSQTPSNKVTEKGKYVELRCDPISGHTALYWYRQSLGQGPEFLIYFQGTGAADDSGLPNDRFFAVRPEGSVSTLKIQRTERGDSAVYLCASSLIGGSQETQYFGPGTRLLVL.